This T cell receptor (beta chain) comes out of a study of cytomegalovirus exposure and HLA in healthy donors (dated by TCRdb to about 2017). Background for the entire study: According to an earlier analysis of around 600 of the donors, 150 million to 200 million T cells yielded 117 million unique TCR beta sequences and roughly 280 Gb of sequence data. Both class I and class II loci were covered by HLA typing, at four-digit resolution. All discovery cohort repertoires had been generated using a single sequencing platform. An early release covering roughly 600 HLA-typed donors comprised about 300 gigabases of sequencing data and tens of millions of unique TCR sequences. Across roughly 420 genotyped donors of the cohort, an average of approximately 240,000 unique TCR beta nucleotide sequences per donor were sequenced, and approximately 17% of those sequences were non-productive. In the later analysis, no new phenotypic data were used to find candidate immune exposures; instead, reliance was placed on TCR beta sequences and their occurrence across donors. Of the 300 to 450 genotyped donors, 65% to 90% fell in the genetic ancestry cluster associated with self-reported Caucasian donors. Besides the first cohort of 666 subjects, a separate validation cohort made up of roughly 120 different subjects was used. A later genetic analysis used genome-wide SNP genotypes for 398 of the 666 donors, treating that subset as a discovery cohort. Alongside the repertoire data, information on donor age, sex, ethnicity and CMV serostatus was compiled. To decide whether each TCR beta V gene segment behaved as functional or pseudogenic, an earlier analysis of 587 of the donors relied on high-throughput TCR beta sequencing. About 5 DR-DQ haplotypes were handled as single units for association and clustering, since linkage in the cohort was strong. The study profiled the T cell repertoires of under 700 subjects by immunosequencing and related them to cytomegalovirus serostatus. The study aimed to test whether cataloging public T cell receptors could reveal signatures of past pathogen exposure. Typing coverage differed by locus: A, B, C, DRB1 and DQB1 were typed in about 629-640 donors, DQA1 in about 550, DPA1 in 600 to 610, and DPB1 in 400 to 490. To predict cytomegalovirus infection status, the study combined high-throughput TCR immunosequencing, statistical association of individual TCRs with disease status, and machine learning. In a later analysis, previously published TCR beta repertoires from some 640 donors were re-analyzed and high-resolution HLA genotyping was added so that TCR occurrence patterns could be studied.

From V the trimming removes 2 bases and from J it removes 2 bases, while the gene matches leave 7 bases of the junction unaccounted for. In the germline V gene, CDR1 corresponds to SGHVS and CDR2 to FQNEAQ. The CDR3, cysteine through phenylalanine, is 19 amino acids long. The read is trimmed to its CDR3 DNA, 57 bases read in frame from base 1. The research as a whole found: V-gene and J-gene trimming of TCR beta chains was associated with a missense DCLRE1C variant in a later genetic analysis, and the association was replicated in an independent cohort. In a later analysis, HLA-associated TCR beta chains were found to be more clonally expanded and to have lower generation probabilities than equally common non-associated chains. The 87-base-pair reads could not distinguish some IMGT-functional V segments, including TRBV6-2 and TRBV6-3, so those segments were excluded. HLA typing was unavailable for some donors at each locus, so association tests used only the typed subset. Cytomegalovirus status was reported to be diagnosed by the classifier with high specificity and sensitivity in both the original and validation cohorts. Correlated functional status among segregating V segments might reflect linkage disequilibrium, but an unknown experimental factor could not be ruled out. The study listed 170 or so TCR beta chains as associated with cytomegalovirus. Several of the top co-occurrence clusters appeared to be linked to parvovirus B19, influenza, CMV and Epstein-Barr virus, according to a later analysis. Because counts were too low, some 16 rarely observed V segments, including chromosome 9 orphons, were excluded from the earlier analysis of 587 of the donors. When HLA alleles, especially DR and DQ, strongly co-occurred, attributing TCR associations to individual alleles was difficult. At a false discovery rate of 0.05, a later analysis linked about 16,000 TCR beta sequences to specific HLA alleles. A cluster of highly shared sequence variants was judged likely to represent a technical artifact of the sequencing pipeline. The authors suggested that the approach could potentially be generalized to other disease states and immunological phenotypes. Compared with the roughly 600-donor mean, donors in an Asian-associated ancestry cluster had fewer N-insertions in productive TCRs, according to a later genetic analysis. A further reported finding was that TCR beta sequences accurately predicted the HLA-A and HLA-B alleles for most subjects in the first cohort. Across donors, most TCR sequences were observed very rarely, whereas some public TCRs were present in many individuals. A few of the identified cytomegalovirus-associated TCR beta chains were confirmed in vitro to be specific for cytomegalovirus antigens. In this cohort, only TCR beta chains were sequenced, and detectable features were limited by the absence of alpha or paired-chain data. A later analysis found that TCR association rates varied across HLA loci, with DRB1 alleles showing the most associated TCRs and HLA-C alleles the fewest. In an earlier analysis of over 550 of the donors, most TCR beta V segments were observed in productive rearrangements about 90% or about 30% of the time, broadly matching IMGT annotations. Immune exposure information for the cohort was limited to CMV serostatus. Most CMV-associated TCR beta chains appeared to be HLA-restricted in a later analysis, and the HLA associations seemed to be driven largely by CMV exposure. Roughly uniform sequencing depth across donors was assumed in presence/absence analyses, although this assumption may not hold.

Library prep was done by the immunoSEQ multiplex PCR assay. For the multiplex PCR, a mixture combining 60 forward primers for TCR Vbeta segments and 13 reverse primers for TCR Jbeta segments was used. Amplification of the CDR3 region of rearranged TCR beta genes was performed with a multiplex PCR assay on genomic DNA. The amplified TCR beta libraries were sequenced on the Illumina HiSeq System as 87-base-pair reads. From the authors' description of their analysis: A later analysis tallied 75 million to 95 million unique TCR beta chains across the 660 or so repertoires, and around 10 million of those chains were shared by two or more donors. Raw reads were error-corrected and collapsed into unique sequences with a nearest-neighbor algorithm that merged closely related sequences to remove PCR and sequencing errors. V, D and J gene segments were assigned by aligning CDR3 sequences to IMGT reference sequences. For a sequence to be retained, a match of at least six nucleotides to both a V gene segment and a J gene segment was required. Rearrangements were called productive when the CDR3 lacked stop codons and stayed in frame with V and J; all others were non-productive. Following IMGT convention, CDR3 was defined as the stretch from the second conserved V-encoded cysteine to the conserved J-encoded phenylalanine. The earlier analysis of 450 to 750 of the donors excluded any sequence lacking an unambiguous match to a single V gene segment. In an earlier analysis of more than 500 of the donors, a V segment was called functional when productive rearrangements were above 56.7%, and segregating when the standard deviation between donors exceeded 5%. A statistical classification framework was built to diagnose cytomegalovirus status from the catalog of TCR beta chain sequences. In a later analysis, TCR nucleotide sequences were compared against IMGT/GENE-DB human TR gene sequences so that V and J genes could be assigned. In a later analysis, CDR3 sequences and most-parsimonious VDJ recombination scenarios were assigned using the TCRdist pipeline. In a later analysis, each TCR beta chain was defined by its CDR3 amino acid sequence together with its V-gene family, and reads without a unique V-gene family were excluded. In a later analysis, around 600 highly shared, low-generation-probability nucleotide sequences were removed to address suspected cross-contamination and a sequencing artifact. In a later analysis, a clonal expansion index was calculated for each public chain from normalized within-repertoire ranks of inferred template counts. Generation probabilities in a later analysis came from a VDJ recombination model fitted to out-of-frame rearrangements, and those results were checked against IGoR. Hypergeometric tests were used in a later analysis to score TCR-TCR, TCR-HLA and TCR-CMV co-occurrence, with a repertoire-size bias correction applied to the TCR pairs. False discovery rates were estimated in a later analysis by permuting HLA or CMV assignments 20 times. A later analysis grouped co-occurring TCRs with DBSCAN, adding TCRdist sequence similarity when clustering within HLA-allele-positive subsets. Co-occurrence clustering excluded repertoires with fewer than 30,000 or more than 120,000 public chains, plus five with anomalous nucleotide sharing. Held by TCRdb, this immuneACCESS table contains in-frame sequences only and omits some clones. Under half of the omission traces to an unresolved V gene where checked; the cause of the rest is unknown. Clone size and the V and J calls come from that table; the DNA yielded D and trimming. In this sample the table shows around 180,000 clones, about 83% of which occur a single time. The ten most abundant clones make up approximately 5.4% of the sample.

Worth noting for this clone: Its antigen is still unknown. Nothing much larger sits one base from this clone, and base qualities are not available.

The cohort consisted of 650 to 850 healthy bone marrow donors. At the time of sampling, every cohort member was nominally healthy, though immune exposures that went unrecorded were likely present. The donor was CMV seropositive and was included in the group of 250 to 350 seropositive cohort members. A peripheral blood sample was provided by each donor, and peripheral blood mononuclear cells were used for TCR beta sequencing. The Qiagen DNeasy Blood Extraction Kit was used to extract genomic DNA from the blood cell samples. The clonotype originates from a woman aged 25 to 45 in good health and CMV-seropositive. Sequencing used PBMCs. Recombination joined TRBV7-8 with TRBJ2-1, and TRBD2 aligns with 15 junction nucleotides. The nucleotides are TGTGCCAGCAGCTTACTGGGGACTAGCGGGGGGCCCGCCTACAATGAGCAGTTCTTC. This encodes CASSLLGTSGGPAYNEQFF.